This T cell receptor beta chain was sequenced during a study of CD8+ T cells in alopecia areata. Extracted from the samples, RNA was reverse transcribed into cDNA to serve as the sequencing template. The method was immunoSEQ multiplex PCR; TCRdb's version includes in-frame clones alone and lacks a portion of them. The sample includes about 120,000 clones, 53% of them seen just once. The treatment here: oral pan-JAK inhibitor, 5-10 mg twice daily. The CDR3 totals 16 residues. CDR1 is SQVTM and CDR2 is ANQGSEA in the germline V gene. The V gene lost 4 bases and the J gene lost 0 bases, with 16 bases spanning the gap.

This chain uses TRBV29-1 with TRBJ1-5; the D gene is possibly TRBD1 (6 bases). This sequence was found in a human donor with alopecia areata. Sample: CD4+ T cells sorted from blood, taken at week 4, from a patient treated with tofacitinib. The CDR3 region has the DNA TGCAGCGTTGCCCCCCTGGAGGGGGATAGCAATCAGCCCCAGCATTTT. Translating it yields CSVAPLEGDSNQPQHF.